A selection of T cell receptor beta chains follows, all from one sample in a study of T cells in Graves' hyperthyroidism and ophthalmopathy. TCRdb itself ran the multiplex PCR reads through MiXCR, one entry per CDR3 protein. The sample includes some 490,000 distinct CDR3 sequences, 20% to 25% of them seen just once. The sequencing input was blood. Receptor source: a woman in her seventies with Graves' ophthalmopathy. Each CDR3 is given with its conserved first and last residue. The D gene is left open where the match is weak. The size of a clone is reported for some rows only, either as once, few or many, or as a class for expanded clones.

V gene: TRBV2; D gene: -; J gene: TRBJ2-5; clone size: -; CDR3 protein: CASSERGSRGATQYF; CDR3 DNA: TGTGCCAGCAGTGAACGTGGTTCCAGGGGGGCGACCCAGTACTTC
V gene: TRBV20-1; D gene: TRBD2; J gene: TRBJ2-2; clone size: -; CDR3 protein: CSARVVTSGINTGELFF; CDR3 DNA: TGCAGTGCTAGAGTTGTGACTAGCGGGATTAACACCGGGGAGCTGTTTTTT
V gene: TRBV20-1; D gene: TRBD1; J gene: TRBJ1-5; clone size: few; CDR3 protein: CSARDRDRYRSQHF; CDR3 DNA: TGCAGTGCTAGAGACCGGGACAGGTATCGCTCCCAGCATTTT
V gene: TRBV11-2; D gene: -; J gene: TRBJ1-2; clone size: -; CDR3 protein: CASSLEGINYGYTF; CDR3 DNA: TGTGCCAGCAGCTTAGAAGGGATTAACTATGGCTACACCTTC
V gene: TRBV7-2; D gene: -; J gene: TRBJ1-5; clone size: -; CDR3 protein: CASSLEVGGSQHF; CDR3 DNA: TGTGCCAGCAGCTTAGAGGTGGGGGGGTCCCAGCATTTT
V gene: TRBV30; D gene: -; J gene: TRBJ1-5; clone size: -; CDR3 protein: CAWSVRGGSNQPQHF; CDR3 DNA: TGTGCCTGGAGTGTACGCGGCGGTAGCAATCAGCCCCAGCATTTT
V gene: TRBV15; D gene: -; J gene: TRBJ1-5; clone size: few; CDR3 protein: CATSRQGNQPQHF; CDR3 DNA: TGTGCCACCTCCCGACAGGGCAATCAGCCCCAGCATTTT
V gene: TRBV13; D gene: TRBD1; J gene: TRBJ2-5; clone size: -; CDR3 protein: CASRPEGAQETQYF; CDR3 DNA: TGTGCCAGCAGGCCCGAGGGGGCTCAAGAGACCCAGTACTTC
V gene: TRBV6-1; D gene: TRBD1; J gene: TRBJ1-5; clone size: many; CDR3 protein: CASSDTQGNQPQHF; CDR3 DNA: TGTGCCAGCAGTGATACACAGGGGAATCAGCCCCAGCATTTT
V gene: TRBV12-3/TRBV12-4; D gene: TRBD1; J gene: TRBJ2-7; clone size: many; CDR3 protein: CASSSKDRGPYEQYF; CDR3 DNA: TGTGCCAGCAGTTCGAAGGACAGGGGACCCTACGAGCAGTACTTC
V gene: TRBV11-2; D gene: -; J gene: TRBJ2-1; clone size: -; CDR3 protein: CASSLDLTGTYNEQFF; CDR3 DNA: TGTGCCAGCAGCTTAGATTTGACAGGTACCTACAATGAGCAGTTCTTC
V gene: TRBV11-2; D gene: -; J gene: TRBJ2-1; clone size: many; CDR3 protein: CASSRVRAKGEQFF; CDR3 DNA: TGTGCCAGCAGCCGAGTCAGGGCCAAGGGGGAGCAGTTCTTC
V gene: TRBV25-1; D gene: -; J gene: TRBJ2-3; clone size: -; CDR3 protein: CASSEYGGTDTQYF; CDR3 DNA: TGTGCCAGCAGTGAATACGGAGGCACAGATACGCAGTATTTT
V gene: TRBV20-1; D gene: TRBD1; J gene: TRBJ1-2; clone size: -; CDR3 protein: CSARTDRGYGYTF; CDR3 DNA: TGCAGTGCTAGAACGGACAGGGGATATGGCTACACCTTC
V gene: TRBV20-1; D gene: -; J gene: TRBJ1-2; clone size: -; CDR3 protein: CSALKDGHGGYTF; CDR3 DNA: TGCAGTGCCCTGAAGGACGGACATGGTGGCTACACCTTC
V gene: TRBV13; D gene: -; J gene: TRBJ2-2; clone size: few; CDR3 protein: CASSPRQGLTGELFF; CDR3 DNA: TGTGCCAGCAGCCCGAGACAGGGACTCACCGGGGAGCTGTTTTTT
V gene: TRBV5-1; D gene: -; J gene: TRBJ1-2; clone size: few; CDR3 protein: CASSLTRHYGYTF; CDR3 DNA: TGCGCCAGCAGCTTGACGAGACACTATGGCTACACCTTC
V gene: TRBV18; D gene: -; J gene: TRBJ1-4; clone size: few; CDR3 protein: CASSPRGEDEKLFF; CDR3 DNA: TGTGCCAGCTCACCCCGCGGCGAGGATGAAAAACTGTTTTTT
V gene: TRBV5-1; D gene: -; J gene: TRBJ1-5; clone size: -; CDR3 protein: CASSWGPANQPQHF; CDR3 DNA: TGCGCCAGCAGCTGGGGGCCGGCAAATCAGCCCCAGCATTTT
V gene: TRBV6-2/TRBV6-3; D gene: -; J gene: TRBJ1-2; clone size: few; CDR3 protein: CASSPDAAGYGYTF; CDR3 DNA: TGTGCCAGCAGCCCGGACGCGGCGGGCTATGGCTACACCTTC
V gene: TRBV20-1; D gene: TRBD2; J gene: TRBJ2-1; clone size: few; CDR3 protein: CSAAPSGGYNEQFF; CDR3 DNA: TGCAGTGCGGCCCCTAGCGGGGGTTACAATGAGCAGTTCTTC
V gene: TRBV4-3; D gene: -; J gene: TRBJ1-4; clone size: -; CDR3 protein: CASSQDNEKLFF; CDR3 DNA: TGCGCCAGCAGCCAAGATAATGAAAAACTGTTTTTT
V gene: TRBV6-1; D gene: TRBD1; J gene: TRBJ1-1; clone size: few; CDR3 protein: CASSFDRGGTEAFF; CDR3 DNA: TGTGCCAGCAGTTTTGACAGGGGTGGTACTGAAGCTTTCTTT
V gene: TRBV20-1; D gene: -; J gene: TRBJ1-4; clone size: -; CDR3 protein: CSARDGGPNEKLFF; CDR3 DNA: TGCAGTGCTAGAGACGGGGGCCCTAATGAAAAACTGTTTTTT
V gene: TRBV4-2; D gene: TRBD2; J gene: TRBJ2-7; clone size: -; CDR3 protein: CASSNLAGGNEQYF; CDR3 DNA: TGTGCCAGCAGCAACCTAGCGGGAGGGAACGAGCAGTACTTC
V gene: TRBV5-1; D gene: -; J gene: TRBJ1-5; clone size: -; CDR3 protein: CASSPGTTGNQPQHF; CDR3 DNA: TGCGCCAGCAGCCCCGGGACAACGGGAAATCAGCCCCAGCATTTT
V gene: TRBV6-2/TRBV6-3; D gene: -; J gene: TRBJ1-2; clone size: few; CDR3 protein: CASSYRITNYGYTF; CDR3 DNA: TGTGCCAGCAGTTACAGGATAACTAACTATGGCTACACCTTC
V gene: TRBV28; D gene: TRBD1; J gene: TRBJ1-5; clone size: few; CDR3 protein: CASSLGQGGYQPQHF; CDR3 DNA: TGTGCCAGCAGCCTCGGACAGGGGGGTTATCAGCCCCAGCATTTT
V gene: TRBV20-1; D gene: -; J gene: TRBJ2-6; clone size: few; CDR3 protein: CSARGRGGTGANVLTF; CDR3 DNA: TGCAGTGCTAGGGGCAGGGGAGGAACTGGGGCCAACGTCCTGACTTTC
V gene: TRBV6-1; D gene: TRBD1; J gene: TRBJ2-6; clone size: few; CDR3 protein: CASSRGTGGASRWANVLTF; CDR3 DNA: TGTGCCAGCAGCCGTGGGACAGGGGGCGCCTCGAGGTGGGCCAACGTCCTGACTTTC
V gene: TRBV7-3; D gene: TRBD1; J gene: TRBJ2-7; clone size: many; CDR3 protein: CASSPDGTGSYEQYF; CDR3 DNA: TGTGCCAGCAGCCCTGACGGGACAGGGAGCTACGAGCAGTACTTC
V gene: TRBV27; D gene: -; J gene: TRBJ2-1; clone size: -; CDR3 protein: CASSLVGRSGGEQFF; CDR3 DNA: TGTGCCAGCAGTTTAGTCGGACGGAGTGGTGGTGAGCAGTTCTTC
V gene: TRBV30; D gene: -; J gene: TRBJ2-2; clone size: few; CDR3 protein: CAWSPPRAPAGTGELFF; CDR3 DNA: TGTGCCTGGAGTCCCCCGAGGGCGCCCGCGGGCACCGGGGAGCTGTTTTTT
V gene: TRBV30; D gene: -; J gene: TRBJ1-1; clone size: many; CDR3 protein: CASQLSVAEAFF; CDR3 DNA: TGTGCCTCTCAACTCAGCGTGGCTGAAGCTTTCTTT
V gene: TRBV7-9; D gene: -; J gene: TRBJ2-2; clone size: -; CDR3 protein: CASSGPVNTGELFF; CDR3 DNA: TGTGCCAGCAGTGGTCCGGTTAACACCGGGGAGCTGTTTTTT
V gene: TRBV6-1; D gene: -; J gene: TRBJ2-3; clone size: few; CDR3 protein: CASSEIDTQYF; CDR3 DNA: TGTGCCAGCAGTGAAATAGATACGCAGTATTTT
V gene: TRBV10-2; D gene: -; J gene: TRBJ2-1; clone size: -; CDR3 protein: CASRESGTAYVNEQFF; CDR3 DNA: TGCGCCAGCAGGGAGTCCGGGACGGCCTATGTCAATGAGCAGTTCTTC
V gene: TRBV5-1; D gene: -; J gene: TRBJ2-1; clone size: -; CDR3 protein: CASSTETGPGLF; CDR3 DNA: TGCGCCAGCAGCACGGAAACAGGGCCGGGGCTCTTC
V gene: TRBV19; D gene: TRBD1; J gene: TRBJ1-1; clone size: many; CDR3 protein: CASRETGMNTEAFF; CDR3 DNA: TGTGCCAGCAGGGAGACAGGGATGAACACTGAAGCTTTCTTT
V gene: TRBV4-3; D gene: -; J gene: TRBJ1-2; clone size: -; CDR3 protein: CASSQGGDLPGQWGGYTF; CDR3 DNA: TGCGCCAGCAGCCAGGGAGGGGACTTACCCGGGCAATGGGGCGGCTACACCTTC
V gene: TRBV30; D gene: -; J gene: TRBJ1-1; clone size: few; CDR3 protein: CAWSGGYTEAFF; CDR3 DNA: TGTGCCTGGAGTGGCGGATACACTGAAGCTTTCTTT
V gene: TRBV6-5; D gene: -; J gene: TRBJ1-2; clone size: -; CDR3 protein: CASSYTDSRDVGYTF; CDR3 DNA: TGTGCCAGCAGTTACACGGACAGTCGGGATGTTGGCTACACCTTC
V gene: TRBV6-1; D gene: -; J gene: TRBJ1-5; clone size: few; CDR3 protein: CASISEINQPQHF; CDR3 DNA: TGTGCCAGCATATCAGAGATCAATCAGCCCCAGCATTTT
V gene: TRBV29-1; D gene: -; J gene: TRBJ2-7; clone size: few; CDR3 protein: CSARAPAGEQYF; CDR3 DNA: TGCAGCGCACGGGCCCCGGCTGGCGAGCAGTACTTC
V gene: TRBV12-3/TRBV12-4; D gene: TRBD2; J gene: TRBJ2-2; clone size: few; CDR3 protein: CASSPGRTRDTGELFF; CDR3 DNA: TGTGCCAGCAGTCCAGGGCGGACTAGAGACACCGGGGAGCTGTTTTTT
V gene: TRBV27; D gene: -; J gene: TRBJ1-1; clone size: -; CDR3 protein: CASTGYGTEAFF; CDR3 DNA: TGTGCCAGCACAGGGTATGGCACTGAAGCTTTCTTT
V gene: TRBV5-6; D gene: -; J gene: TRBJ2-6; clone size: -; CDR3 protein: CASSTRTVLSGANVLTF; CDR3 DNA: TGTGCCAGCAGCACCAGGACAGTGCTATCTGGGGCCAACGTCCTGACTTTC
V gene: TRBV19; D gene: TRBD2; J gene: TRBJ2-7; clone size: few; CDR3 protein: CALHMLAGLNYEQYF; CDR3 DNA: TGTGCCTTACACATGCTAGCGGGACTTAACTACGAGCAGTACTTC